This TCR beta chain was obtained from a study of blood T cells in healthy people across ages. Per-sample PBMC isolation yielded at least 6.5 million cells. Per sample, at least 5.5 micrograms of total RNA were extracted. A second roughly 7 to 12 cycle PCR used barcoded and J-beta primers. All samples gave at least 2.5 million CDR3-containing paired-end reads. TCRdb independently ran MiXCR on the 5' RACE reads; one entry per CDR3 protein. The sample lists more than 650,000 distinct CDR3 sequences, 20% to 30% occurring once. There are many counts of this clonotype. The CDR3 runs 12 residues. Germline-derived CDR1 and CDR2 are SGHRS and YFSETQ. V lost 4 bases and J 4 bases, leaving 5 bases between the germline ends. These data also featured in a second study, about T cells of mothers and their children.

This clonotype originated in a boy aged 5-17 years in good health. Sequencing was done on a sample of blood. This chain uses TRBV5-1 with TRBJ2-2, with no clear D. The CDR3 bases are TGCGCCAGCAGCGCCACCACCGGGGAGCTGTTTTTT. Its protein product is CASSATTGELFF.